This TCR beta chain was identified in a study of metastatic and nonmetastatic thyroid tumors. Across the whole study: The comparison covered peripheral blood and tumor or nodule tissue in malignant and benign thyroid patients.

The ends lost 7 bases at V and 3 bases at J; junction bases unmatched: 2. Germline V gene sequence: CDR1 SNHLY, CDR2 FYNNEI. The CDR3 contains 13 residues. The entire patient cohort was treatment-naive prior to thyroid surgery. This clone was seen repeatedly, ten times or more. Its antigen is as yet unknown. Whole-study results and caveats: Across blood and tumor, TCR beta diversity in malignant thyroid tumors was reportedly significantly higher than in benign nodules.

Authors' processing steps: A papillary thyroid cancer distant-metastasis classifier was built from CDR3 differences across clinicopathological groups. Via MiXCR, TCRdb re-called the PCR reads. TCRdb, not the original authors, processed these V and J calls. This table holds about 64,000 clones, about 4% found once. This TCR was recovered from a female donor with papillary thyroid cancer or a benign thyroid nodule (not recorded which). Some clones in this sample may be carry-over from other donors' samples. The chain uses TRBV2 and TRBJ1-5; 8 bases line up with TRBD1. The sequenced sample was blood. The CDR3 region has the DNA TGTGCCAGCAAGGACAGGGTCAATCAGCCCCAGCATTTT. Translation gives CASKDRVNQPQHF.